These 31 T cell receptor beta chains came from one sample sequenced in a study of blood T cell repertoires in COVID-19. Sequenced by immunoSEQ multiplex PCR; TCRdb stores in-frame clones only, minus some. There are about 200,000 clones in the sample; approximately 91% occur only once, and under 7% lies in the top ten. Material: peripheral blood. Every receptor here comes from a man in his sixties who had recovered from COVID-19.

Here the CDR3 DNA reads TGCAGCGCGACCGAGGGGGCAGCTTTCTTT. It codes for CSATEGAAFF. V and J are TRBV29-1 and TRBJ1-1, with 7 positions matching TRBD1. The CDR3 has 10 residues. V shed 7 bases and J 10 bases; nucleotides not matched to a gene: 6. CDR1 and CDR2 (germline): SQVTM, ANQGSEA.

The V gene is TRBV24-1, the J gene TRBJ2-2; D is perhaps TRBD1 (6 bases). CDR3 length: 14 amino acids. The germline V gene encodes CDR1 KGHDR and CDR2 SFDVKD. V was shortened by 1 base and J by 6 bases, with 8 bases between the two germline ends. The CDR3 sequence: CATSDLKGAGELFF. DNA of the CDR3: TGTGCCACCAGTGATTTAAAGGGGGCCGGGGAGCTGTTTTTT.

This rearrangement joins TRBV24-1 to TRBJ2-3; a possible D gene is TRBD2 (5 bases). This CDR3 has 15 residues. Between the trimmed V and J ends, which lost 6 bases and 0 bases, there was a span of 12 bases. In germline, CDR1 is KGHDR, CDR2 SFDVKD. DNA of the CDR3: TGTGCCACCAGTTCCCAAAAGCGGAGCACAGATACGCAGTATTTT. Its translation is CATSSQKRSTDTQYF.

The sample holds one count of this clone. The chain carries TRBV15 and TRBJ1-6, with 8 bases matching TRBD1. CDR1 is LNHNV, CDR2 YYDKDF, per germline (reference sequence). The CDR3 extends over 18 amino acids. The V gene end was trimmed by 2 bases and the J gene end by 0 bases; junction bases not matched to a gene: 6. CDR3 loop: CATSRRTTGASYNSPLHF. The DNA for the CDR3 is TGTGCCACCAGCAGAAGGACGACAGGGGCCTCCTATAATTCACCCCTCCACTTT.

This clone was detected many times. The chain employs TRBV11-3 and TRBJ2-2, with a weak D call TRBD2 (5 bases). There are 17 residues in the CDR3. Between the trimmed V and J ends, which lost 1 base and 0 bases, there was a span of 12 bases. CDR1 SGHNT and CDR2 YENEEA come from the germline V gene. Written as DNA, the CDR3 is TGTGCCAGCAGCTTAGCCGTTTGGGGAGCGAACACCGGGGAGCTGTTTTTT. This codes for CASSLAVWGANTGELFF.

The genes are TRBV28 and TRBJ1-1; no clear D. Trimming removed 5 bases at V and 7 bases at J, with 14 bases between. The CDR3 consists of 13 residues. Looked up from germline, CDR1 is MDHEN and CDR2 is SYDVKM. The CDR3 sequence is CASSPLGRDEAFF. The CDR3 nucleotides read TGTGCCAGCAGTCCCCTTGGCCGGGATGAAGCTTTCTTT.

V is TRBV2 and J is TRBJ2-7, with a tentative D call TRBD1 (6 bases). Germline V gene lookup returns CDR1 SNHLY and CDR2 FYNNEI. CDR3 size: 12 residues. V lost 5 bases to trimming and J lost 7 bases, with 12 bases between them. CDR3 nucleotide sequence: TGTGCCAGCAGTATCGACAGGAGGGAGCAGTACTTC. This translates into CASSIDRREQYF.

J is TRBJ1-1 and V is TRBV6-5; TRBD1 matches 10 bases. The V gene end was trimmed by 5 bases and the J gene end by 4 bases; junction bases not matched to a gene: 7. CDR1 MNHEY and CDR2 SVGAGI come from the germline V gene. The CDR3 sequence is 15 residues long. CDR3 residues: CASSQTGGLGTEAFF. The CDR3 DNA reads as TGTGCCAGCAGTCAGACAGGGGGCTTAGGCACTGAAGCTTTCTTT.

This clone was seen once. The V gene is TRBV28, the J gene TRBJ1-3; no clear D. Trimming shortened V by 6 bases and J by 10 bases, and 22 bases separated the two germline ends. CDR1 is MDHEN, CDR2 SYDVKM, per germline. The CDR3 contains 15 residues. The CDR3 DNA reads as TGTGCCAGCAGCCCCGGCGGCCGCGGGAAGGGAACCATATATTTT. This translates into CASSPGGRGKGTIYF.

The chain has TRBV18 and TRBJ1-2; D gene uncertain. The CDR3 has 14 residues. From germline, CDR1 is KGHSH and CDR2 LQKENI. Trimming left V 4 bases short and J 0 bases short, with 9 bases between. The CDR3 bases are TGTGCCAGCTCACTACAGAGAGCTAACTATGGCTACACCTTC. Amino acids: CASSLQRANYGYTF.

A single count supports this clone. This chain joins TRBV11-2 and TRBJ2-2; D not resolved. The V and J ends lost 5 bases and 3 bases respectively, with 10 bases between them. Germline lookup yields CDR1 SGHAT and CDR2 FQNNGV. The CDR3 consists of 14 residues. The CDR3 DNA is TGTGCCAGCAGCCCAAACAGTTACACCGGGGAGCTGTTTTTT. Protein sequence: CASSPNSYTGELFF. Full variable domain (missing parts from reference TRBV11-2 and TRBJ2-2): EAGVAQSPRYKIIEKRQSVAFWCNPISGHATLYWYQQILGQGPKLLIQFQNNGVVDDSQLPKDRFSAERLKGVDSTLKIQPAKLEDSAVYLCASSPNSYTGELFFGEGSRLTVL.

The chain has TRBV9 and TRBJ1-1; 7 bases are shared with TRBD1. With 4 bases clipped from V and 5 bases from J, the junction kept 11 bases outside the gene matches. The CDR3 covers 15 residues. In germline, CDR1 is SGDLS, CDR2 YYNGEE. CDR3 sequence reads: CASSPGDRARTEAFF. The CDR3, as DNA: TGTGCCAGCAGCCCAGGAGACAGGGCCCGAACTGAAGCTTTCTTT.

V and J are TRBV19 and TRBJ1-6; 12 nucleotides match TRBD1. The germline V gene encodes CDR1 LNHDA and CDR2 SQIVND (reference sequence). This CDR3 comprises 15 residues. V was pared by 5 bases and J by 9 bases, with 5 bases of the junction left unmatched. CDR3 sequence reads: CASSLGQGASSPLHF. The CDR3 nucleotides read TGTGCCAGTAGTTTGGGACAGGGGGCCAGTTCACCCCTCCACTTT.

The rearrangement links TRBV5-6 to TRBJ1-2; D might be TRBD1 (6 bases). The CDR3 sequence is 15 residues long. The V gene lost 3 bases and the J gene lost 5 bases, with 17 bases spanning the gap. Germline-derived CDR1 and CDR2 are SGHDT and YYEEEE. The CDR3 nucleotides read TGTGCCAGCAGCTCTCCCGTACAGGGCCATTATGGCTACACCTTC. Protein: CASSSPVQGHYGYTF.

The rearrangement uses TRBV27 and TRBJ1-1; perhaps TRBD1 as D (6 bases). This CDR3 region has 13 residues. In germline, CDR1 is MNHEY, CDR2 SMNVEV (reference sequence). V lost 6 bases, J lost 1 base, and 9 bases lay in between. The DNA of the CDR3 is TGTGCCAGCAGGGCGACAGGGAACACTGAAGCTTTCTTT. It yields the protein CASRATGNTEAFF.

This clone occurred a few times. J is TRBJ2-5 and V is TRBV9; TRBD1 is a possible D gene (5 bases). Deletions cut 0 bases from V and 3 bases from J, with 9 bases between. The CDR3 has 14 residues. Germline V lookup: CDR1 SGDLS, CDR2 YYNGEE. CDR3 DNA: TGTGCCAGCAGCGTAGCTGGCAGGGAAGAGACCCAGTACTTC. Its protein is CASSVAGREETQYF.

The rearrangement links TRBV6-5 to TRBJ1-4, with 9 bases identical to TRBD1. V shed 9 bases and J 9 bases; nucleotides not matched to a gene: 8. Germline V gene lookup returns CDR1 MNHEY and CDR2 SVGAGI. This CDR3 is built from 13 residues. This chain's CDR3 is CASYAGTGKKLFF. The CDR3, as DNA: TGTGCCAGTTATGCCGGGACAGGGAAAAAACTGTTTTTT.

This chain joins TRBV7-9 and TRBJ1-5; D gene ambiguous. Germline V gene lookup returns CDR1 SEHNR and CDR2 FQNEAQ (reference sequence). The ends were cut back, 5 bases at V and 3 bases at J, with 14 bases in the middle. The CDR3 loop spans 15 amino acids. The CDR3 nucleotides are TGTGCCAGCAGCCGAGGGTCAGGTGACAATCAGCCCCAGCATTTT. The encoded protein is CASSRGSGDNQPQHF.

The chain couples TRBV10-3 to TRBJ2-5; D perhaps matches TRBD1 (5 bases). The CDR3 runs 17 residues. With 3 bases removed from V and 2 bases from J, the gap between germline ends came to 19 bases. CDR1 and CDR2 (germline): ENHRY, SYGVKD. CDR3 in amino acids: CAISDNQGGHGQETQYF. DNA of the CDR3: TGTGCCATCAGTGATAACCAGGGCGGTCATGGTCAAGAGACCCAGTACTTC.

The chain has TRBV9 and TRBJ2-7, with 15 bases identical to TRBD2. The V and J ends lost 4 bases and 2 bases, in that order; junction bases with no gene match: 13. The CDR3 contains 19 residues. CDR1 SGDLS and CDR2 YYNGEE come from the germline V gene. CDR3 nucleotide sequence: TGTGCCAGCAGCACCTCCGGGACTAGCGGGGGGCCCCTCACCTACGAGCAGTACTTC. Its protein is CASSTSGTSGGPLTYEQYF.

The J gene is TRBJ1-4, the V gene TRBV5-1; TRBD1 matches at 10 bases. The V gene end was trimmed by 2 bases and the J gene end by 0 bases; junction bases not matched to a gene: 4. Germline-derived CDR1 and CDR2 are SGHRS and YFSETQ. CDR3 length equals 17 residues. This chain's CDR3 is CASSLGQGGPTNEKLFF. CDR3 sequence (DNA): TGCGCCAGCAGCTTAGGACAGGGGGGCCCAACTAATGAAAAACTGTTTTTT.

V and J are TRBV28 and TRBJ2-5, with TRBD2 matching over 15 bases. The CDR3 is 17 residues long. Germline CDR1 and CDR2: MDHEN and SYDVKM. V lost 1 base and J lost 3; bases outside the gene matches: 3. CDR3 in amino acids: CASSLFGTSGRKETQYF. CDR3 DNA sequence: TGTGCCAGCAGTTTATTCGGGACTAGCGGGAGGAAAGAGACCCAGTACTTC.

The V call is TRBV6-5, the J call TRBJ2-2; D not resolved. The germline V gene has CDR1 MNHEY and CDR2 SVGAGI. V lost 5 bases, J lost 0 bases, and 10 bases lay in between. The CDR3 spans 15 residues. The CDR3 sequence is CASSLSPANTGELFF. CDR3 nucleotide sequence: TGTGCCAGCAGTCTGTCCCCAGCGAACACCGGGGAGCTGTTTTTT.

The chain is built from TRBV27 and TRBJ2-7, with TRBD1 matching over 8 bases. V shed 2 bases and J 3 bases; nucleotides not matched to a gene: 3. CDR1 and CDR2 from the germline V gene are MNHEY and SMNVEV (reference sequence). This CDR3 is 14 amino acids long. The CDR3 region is CASSLRQGRYEQYF. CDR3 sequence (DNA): TGTGCCAGCAGTTTAAGACAGGGGCGCTACGAGCAGTACTTC.

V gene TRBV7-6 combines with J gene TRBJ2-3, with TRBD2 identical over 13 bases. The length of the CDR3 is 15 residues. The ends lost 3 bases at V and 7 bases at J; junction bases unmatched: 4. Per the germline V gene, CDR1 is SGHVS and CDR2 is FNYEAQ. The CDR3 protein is CASSFGTSGTNTQYF. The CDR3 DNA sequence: TGTGCCAGCAGCTTCGGGACTAGCGGGACAAATACGCAGTATTTT. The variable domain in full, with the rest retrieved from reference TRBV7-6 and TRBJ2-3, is GAGVSQSPRYKVTKRGQDVALRCDPISGHVSLYWYRQALGQGPEFLTYFNYEAQQDKSGLPNDRFSAERPEGSISTLTIQRTEQRDSAMYRCASSFGTSGTNTQYFGPGTRLTVL.

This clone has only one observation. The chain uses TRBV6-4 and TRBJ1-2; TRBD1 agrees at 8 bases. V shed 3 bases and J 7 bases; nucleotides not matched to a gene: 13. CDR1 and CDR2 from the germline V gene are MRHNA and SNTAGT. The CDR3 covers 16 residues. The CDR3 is CASSDQGAGVSGGYTF. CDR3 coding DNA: TGTGCCAGCAGTGATCAGGGGGCAGGGGTGTCTGGTGGCTACACCTTC.

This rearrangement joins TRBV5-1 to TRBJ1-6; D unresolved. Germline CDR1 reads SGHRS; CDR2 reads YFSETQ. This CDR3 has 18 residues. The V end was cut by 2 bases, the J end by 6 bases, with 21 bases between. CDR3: CASSLTPPHTGINSPLHF. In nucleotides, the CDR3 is TGCGCCAGCAGCTTAACACCGCCCCACACGGGGATTAATTCACCCCTCCACTTT.

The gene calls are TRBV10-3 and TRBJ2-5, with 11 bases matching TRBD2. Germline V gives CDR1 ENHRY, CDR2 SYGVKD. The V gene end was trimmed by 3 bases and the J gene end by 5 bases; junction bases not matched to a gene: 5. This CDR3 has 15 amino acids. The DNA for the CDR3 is TGTGCCATCAGTGAACGGCTAGCGGGAGGTGAGACCCAGTACTTC. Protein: CAISERLAGGETQYF.

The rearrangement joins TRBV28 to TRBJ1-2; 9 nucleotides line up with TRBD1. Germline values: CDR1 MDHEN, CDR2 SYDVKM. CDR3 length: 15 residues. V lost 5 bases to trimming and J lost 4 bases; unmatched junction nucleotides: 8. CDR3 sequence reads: CASSGTGQGGYGYTF. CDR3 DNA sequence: TGTGCCAGCAGTGGCACGGGACAGGGTGGCTATGGCTACACCTTC.

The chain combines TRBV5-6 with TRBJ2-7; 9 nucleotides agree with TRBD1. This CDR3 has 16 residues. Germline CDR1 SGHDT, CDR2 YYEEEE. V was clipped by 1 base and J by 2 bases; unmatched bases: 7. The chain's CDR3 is CASSLRERQGAYEQYF. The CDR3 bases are TGTGCCAGCAGCTTGCGGGAGAGACAGGGGGCCTACGAGCAGTACTTC.

This chain's CDR3 is CASSSWGLAGGNEQFF. CDR3 DNA sequence: TGTGCCAGCAGTTCGTGGGGACTAGCGGGAGGGAATGAGCAGTTCTTC. The J gene is TRBJ2-1, the V gene TRBV28; 16 nucleotides line up with TRBD2. CDR1 is MDHEN and CDR2 is SYDVKM in the germline V gene. J gave up 7 bases and V 4 bases, and 4 bases lay outside the gene matches. The CDR3 length is 16 residues.